This T cell receptor beta chain was identified in a study of CD8+ T cells in alopecia areata. Points from the study as a whole: Sequence data from scalp samples additionally include resident alphabeta T cells of normal skin.

Extraction of RNA preceded its reverse transcription into cDNA, which served as the sequencing template. Repertoires were generated with immunoSEQ multiplex PCR, while TCRdb's copy carries only in-frame clones and drops some. The top ten hold roughly 15% of the sample, which has tens of thousands of clones, roughly half seen once. Sorted populations comprised CD4+ and CD8+ T cells obtained from PBMCs. V gave up 4 bases and J gave up 8 bases, with 16 bases separating them. The CDR3 has 13 amino acids. Germline V lookup: CDR1 SQVTM, CDR2 ANQGSEA. This clone was found a few times. What it recognizes is unknown.

The sequencing here drew on CD8+ T cells sorted from blood, taken at week 0. V gene TRBV29-1 combines with J gene TRBJ2-3; the D gene is possibly TRBD2 (5 bases). The TCR originated in a human donor with alopecia areata. The CDR3 nucleotides are TGCAGCGTTGTCGGTGGGAGAGTTGGTACGCAGTATTTT. This gives the protein CSVVGGRVGTQYF.